A selection of T cell receptor beta chains follows, all from one sample in a study of vaccination effects on CD4 cells after COVID-19. Sequenced by immunoSEQ multiplex PCR; TCRdb stores in-frame clones only, minus some. The sample contains some 50,000 clones, around 63% of which appear only once. The antigens for these receptors are not known. Material: CD4+ T cells from PBMCs cultured without peptide, obtained before COVID-19 vaccination. These TCRs come from a human donor who received a COVID-19 vaccine. CDR3s include the opening cysteine and the closing phenylalanine or tryptophan. Fields, in order: D gene, CDR3 length, J gene, V gene, clone size, CDR3 DNA, CDR3 protein. A D gene is named only where the DNA matches it firmly. Part of the rows lack a size; the others show once, few, many or a class for expanded clones.

>TRBD1|18|TRBJ1-4|TRBV18|NA
TGTGCCAGCTCCCCGATCCTAGGGACAGCGGGAACTAATGAAAAACTGTTTTTT
CASSPILGTAGTNEKLFF
>TRBD2|17|TRBJ2-3|TRBV28|NA
TGTGCCAGCAGTTCCCCGACTAGCGGGAGTAGGACAGATACGCAGTATTTT
CASSSPTSGSRTDTQYF
>NA|11|TRBJ2-7|TRBV20-1|NA
TGCAGTGGGGGGAGAGGGGGAGAGCAGTACTTC
CSGGRGGEQYF
>TRBD2|15|TRBJ2-1|TRBV6-5|NA
TGTGCCAGCAGTCAGACTAGCGGGAATTACAATGAGCAGTTCTTC
CASSQTSGNYNEQFF
>NA|14|TRBJ2-5|TRBV12-5|NA
TGTGCTAGCGGTCAAGGGGCACACCAAGAGACCCAGTACTTC
CASGQGAHQETQYF
>NA|13|TRBJ2-5|TRBV4-3|NA
TGCGCCAGCAGCCAAGGCGCTCGGGAGACCCAGTACTTC
CASSQGARETQYF
>NA|14|TRBJ2-4|TRBV4-1|NA
TGCGCCAGCAGCCCAACCGTAGCCAAAAACATTCAGTACTTC
CASSPTVAKNIQYF
>TRBD2|16|TRBJ2-2|TRBV3-1/TRBV3-2|NA
TGTGCCAGCAGCCGGGCTAGCGGGAGTTCGACCGGGGAGCTGTTTTTT
CASSRASGSSTGELFF
>NA|12|TRBJ2-7|TRBV7-9|NA
TGTGCCAGCAGCTTAACTTCCTACGAGCAGTACTTC
CASSLTSYEQYF
>TRBD1|16|TRBJ1-5|TRBV5-4|few
TGTGCCAGCAGCACCCAGGGGGGGGCGAACAATCAGCCCCAGCATTTT
CASSTQGGANNQPQHF
>NA|13|TRBJ2-2|TRBV7-8|NA
TGTTTCTCAGCGGAAATGAACACCGGGGAGCTGTTTTTT
CFSAEMNTGELFF
>NA|13|TRBJ1-2|TRBV12-3/TRBV12-4|NA
TGTGCCAGCAGTTTAGACAGGGACTATGGCTACACCTTC
CASSLDRDYGYTF
>NA|13|TRBJ1-2|TRBV6-2/TRBV6-3|few
TGTGCCAGCAGTTACGAGGGGTCCTATGGCTACACCTTC
CASSYEGSYGYTF
>NA|16|TRBJ2-4|TRBV10-1|once
TGCGCCAGCAGTGAAGACGGCCCTGGGGCCAAAAACATTCAGTACTTC
CASSEDGPGAKNIQYF
>NA|14|TRBJ1-4|TRBV6-5|once
TGTGCCAGCGGCCGGGGTGCGGGTAATGAAAAACTGTTTTTT
CASGRGAGNEKLFF
>NA|15|TRBJ1-2|TRBV2|NA
TGTGCCAGCAGTCCTCGGGGGGGAGGAATCTATGGCTACACCTTC
CASSPRGGGIYGYTF
>NA|14|TRBJ2-3|TRBV10-3|NA
TGTGCCATCAGTGCTCTAGCAGGTGCAGATACGCAGTATTTT
CAISALAGADTQYF
>TRBD2|15|TRBJ2-4|TRBV5-1|NA
TGCGCCAGCAGCTTGGCCGGGACTAGCGGGGGAACGGAGTACTTC
CASSLAGTSGGTEYF
>NA|13|TRBJ2-7|TRBV7-2|few
TGTGCCAGCAGCTTAGGCCCCTTTTACGAGCAGTACTTC
CASSLGPFYEQYF
>NA|15|TRBJ2-5|TRBV18|NA
TGTGCCAGCTCACCAGTTCAGGGAGGTGGTGAGACCCAGTACTTC
CASSPVQGGGETQYF
>TRBD2|16|TRBJ2-1|TRBV4-1|NA
TGCGCCAGCAGCCGACAAACCGGGACTAGCTACAATGAGCAGTTCTTC
CASSRQTGTSYNEQFF
>TRBD1|15|TRBJ1-3|TRBV7-9|NA
TGTGCCAGCAGTCGGGACAGGGCCTCTGGAAACACCATATATTTT
CASSRDRASGNTIYF
>TRBD1|18|TRBJ1-2|TRBV7-2|NA
TGTGCCAGCAGCAAACACCCGGGACGTCAGTTCAGGGGGGACGGCTACACCTTC
CASSKHPGRQFRGDGYTF
>NA|13|TRBJ2-5|TRBV7-6|few
TGTGCCAGCAGCTTCCTAACCCAAGAGATCCAGTACTTC
CASSFLTQEIQYF
>NA|13|TRBJ1-5|TRBV20-1|few
TGCAGTGCTAGTCGGGACCCCCATCAGCCCCAGCATTTT
CSASRDPHQPQHF
>NA|14|TRBJ2-7|TRBV14|few
TGTGCCAGCAGTCAACTCAACAGGTACTACGAGCAGTACTTC
CASSQLNRYYEQYF
>NA|15|TRBJ1-4|TRBV27|NA
TGTGCCAGCAGTTCCGGGAGTCGCTTAGGGGAAAAACTGTTTTTT
CASSSGSRLGEKLFF
>NA|17|TRBJ2-7|TRBV2|few
TGTGCCAGCAGTGACCATCCTTGGGCGGAGGGCTCCTACGAGCAGTACTTC
CASSDHPWAEGSYEQYF
>NA|17|TRBJ2-7|TRBV10-3|NA
TGTGCCATCAGTGAGCCTACCCGGACAGCCCGAAGCTACGAGCAGTACTTC
CAISEPTRTARSYEQYF
>NA|14|TRBJ2-3|TRBV7-2|NA
TGTGCCAGCAGCTTAAGTACCCTGGGAGATACGCAGTATTTT
CASSLSTLGDTQYF
>TRBD1|14|TRBJ1-5|TRBV12-5|NA
TGTGCTAGTGGCCTCGGACAGGCCGGTCAGCCCCAGCATTTT
CASGLGQAGQPQHF
>NA|14|TRBJ1-2|TRBV6-5|NA
TGTGCCAGCAGTTACGACCAGACTAACTATGGCTACACCTTC
CASSYDQTNYGYTF
>NA|14|TRBJ1-1|TRBV19|NA
TGTGCCAGTAGTGTCGGACGGGTGAACACTGAAGCTTTCTTT
CASSVGRVNTEAFF
>TRBD2|15|TRBJ2-5|TRBV28|NA
TGTGCCAGCAGTTCCAGGCTAGCGGGTGCAGAGACCCAGTACTTC
CASSSRLAGAETQYF
>NA|14|TRBJ1-1|TRBV3-1/TRBV3-2|once
TGTGCCAGCAGCCGAAAGTTGGGTGGCACTGAAGCTTTCTTT
CASSRKLGGTEAFF
>TRBD2|15|TRBJ2-5|TRBV5-6|NA
TGTGCCAGCAGCTTGGGGGCGGGGGGGCTCGAGACCCAGTACTTC
CASSLGAGGLETQYF
>NA|14|TRBJ1-2|TRBV7-9|NA
TGTGCCAGCAGCTTAGGGGGCAGGGCCGGCGGCTACACCTTC
CASSLGGRAGGYTF
>NA|15|TRBJ2-5|TRBV12-5|NA
TGTGCTAGTCGGGGTTTGTGGAGGGCTAAAGAGACCCAGTACTTC
CASRGLWRAKETQYF
>NA|17|TRBJ1-3|TRBV7-9|NA
TGTGCCAGCAGCGCAAGGGGGGGTCCCCTCTCTGGAAACACCATATATTTT
CASSARGGPLSGNTIYF
>NA|13|TRBJ1-5|TRBV30|few
TGTGCCTGGAGTGTCAGTAGCAATCAGCCCCAGCATTTT
CAWSVSSNQPQHF
>NA|11|TRBJ1-2|TRBV20-1|NA
TGCAGTGCTAGTGTTAAGTATGGCTACACCTTC
CSASVKYGYTF
>NA|13|TRBJ2-7|TRBV19|NA
TGTGCCAGTAGTACCATTGACAGCTACGAGCAGTACTTC
CASSTIDSYEQYF
>TRBD1|13|TRBJ1-2|TRBV6-5|NA
TGTGCCAGCAGTAGAACAGGGGGACATGGCTACACCTTC
CASSRTGGHGYTF
>NA|15|TRBJ1-3|TRBV19|once
TGTGCCAGGGACCGCAACACCAACTCTGGAAACACCATATATTTT
CARDRNTNSGNTIYF
>TRBD1|14|TRBJ1-6|TRBV28|NA
TGTGCCAGCAGTTTGGACAGGGGTGACTCACCCCTCCACTTT
CASSLDRGDSPLHF
>NA|13|TRBJ1-2|TRBV2|NA
TGTGCCAGCAGTGGGGTGGGGCTAGGCGGCTACACCTTC
CASSGVGLGGYTF
>NA|16|TRBJ2-5|TRBV7-7|few
TGTGCTAGCAGCTTAGTAGGATCGGGAAAACAAGAGACCCAGTACTTC
CASSLVGSGKQETQYF